This T cell receptor beta chain comes out of a study of identical twins' blood T cells. Each CDR3 protein is one row after TCRdb ran MiXCR on the 5' RACE reads. The sample consists of about 370,000 distinct CDR3 sequences, 28% of them appearing once. There are a few counts of this clonotype. The CDR3 is 15 residues long. Per germline, CDR1 LNHDA and CDR2 SQIVND (reference sequence). V was cut by 3 bases and J by 1 base, with 10 bases left in between. Sequencing was carried out using PBMCs. The TCR was taken from a woman aged 18-49 years in good health. The chain uses TRBV19 and TRBJ2-1, with a possible D match to TRBD1 (5 bases). CDR3 coding DNA: TGTGCCAGTAGTATTCAGGGTGGTTCCTACAATGAGCAGTTCTTC. This codes for CASSIQGGSYNEQFF.